This T cell receptor beta chain is from a study of human T cells and chemical hapten exposure. In the case of this clonotype: Its cognate antigen is unknown. Just one base apart from a much larger clone, this may be a read error.

Findings and caveats of the study: Higher patch test scores went with higher counts of PT1 expanded TCRs. TCRs above 1 in 1000 frequency did not change with DPC sensitization. Relative to controls, expanded TCRs formed significantly more large CDR3 similarity clusters.

As for time point: pre-sensitization, week 0. As for treatment: therapeutic diphenylcyclopropenone sensitization with weekly scalp DPC. MiXCR was run by TCRdb on the RACE reads, yielding one entry per CDR3 protein. This sample yields about 64,000 distinct CDR3 sequences, of which approximately 10% are seen a single time; around 4.1% belongs to the top ten. The sequence was collected from a middle-aged woman with alopecia areata. Some clones in this sample may be carry-over from other donors' samples. This specimen was whole blood, taken in connection with sensitization to the hapten diphenylcyclopropenone (DPC).

The CDR3 bases are TGTGCCGGTAGTATGGTGGCAGAGCAGTTCTTC. This sequence encodes CAGSMVAEQFF. The V call is TRBV19, the J call TRBJ2-1; D remains unclear. Germline CDR1 and CDR2: LNHDA and SQIVND (reference sequence). The CDR3 contains 11 residues. Looking up the rest from reference TRBV19 and TRBJ2-1 gives the full variable domain: DGGITQSPKYLFRKEGQNVTLSCEQNLNHDAMYWYRQDPGQGLRLIYYSQIVNDFQKGDIAEGYSVSREKKESFPLTVTSAQKNPTAFYLCAGSMVAEQFFGPGTRLTVL.